Below are 27 T cell receptor beta chains sequenced from a single sample in a study of T cell repertoires in cytomegalovirus infection. Their antigens are not known. TCRdb re-called the reads with MiXCR, one entry per CDR3 protein. The sample includes about 920,000 distinct CDR3 sequences, about a third of them seen just once. Sequenced here: cultured CD8+ T cells from PBMCs, sampled from culture after CMV antigen stimulation. Receptor source: a human donor in good health (CMV status not recorded). Some clones in this sample may be carry-over from other donors' samples.

This clonotype was observed a handful of times. The J gene is TRBJ2-1, the V gene TRBV4-1; either TRBD1 or TRBD2 may supply D (5 bases each). This CDR3 comprises 18 residues. CDR1 and CDR2 from the germline V gene are MGHRA and YSYEKL. Trimming removed 2 bases at V and 2 bases at J, with 19 bases between. The CDR3 DNA reads TGCGCCAGCAGCCAACGACTGAGACCGAGGGACGCCTACAATGAGCAGTTCTTC. The encoded protein is CASSQRLRPRDAYNEQFF.

There are many counts of this clonotype. V usage is TRBV7-2 and J usage is TRBJ2-5; 13 bases line up with TRBD2. Looked up from germline, CDR1 is SGHTA and CDR2 is FQGNSA. This CDR3 has 15 amino acids. V shed 5 bases, J shed 5 bases, and the junction held 5 bases outside the gene matches. The CDR3 sequence: CASSKQLAGGETQYF. The CDR3 region has the DNA TGTGCCAGCAGCAAACAACTAGCGGGGGGGGAGACCCAGTACTTC.

The chain couples TRBV5-4 to TRBJ2-1; D gene uncertain. The V and J ends lost 0 bases and 6 bases respectively, with 13 bases between them. CDR1 is SGHNT and CDR2 is YYREEE in the germline V gene (reference sequence). The CDR3 extends over 15 amino acids. CDR3 residues: CASSLVVSVVNEQFF. The CDR3 DNA sequence: TGTGCCAGCAGCTTGGTGGTTAGTGTCGTCAATGAGCAGTTCTTC.

The V gene is TRBV20-1, the J gene TRBJ2-7; 7 nucleotides line up with TRBD2. This CDR3 spans 14 amino acids. V lost 5 bases, J lost 2 bases, and 9 bases stayed unmatched. Looked up from germline, CDR1 is DFQATT and CDR2 is SNEGSKA (reference sequence). The CDR3 region is CSAQEVGTTYEQYV. In nucleotides, the CDR3 is TGCAGTGCTCAGGAGGTAGGGACTACCTACGAGCAGTACGTC.

The V and J genes are TRBV7-9 and TRBJ1-5, with D hard to call. Germline assignment: CDR1 SEHNR and CDR2 FQNEAQ (reference sequence). This CDR3 has 15 residues. Between the trimmed V and J ends, which lost 1 base and 0 bases, there was a span of 7 bases. For the CDR3, the DNA is TGTGCCAGCAGCTTAGACGACTATAGCAATCAGCCCCAGCATTTT. Translation gives CASSLDDYSNQPQHF.

The V call is TRBV10-3, the J call TRBJ2-7; tentatively, D is TRBD2 (6 bases). CDR1 is ENHRY and CDR2 is SYGVKD in the germline V gene. The CDR3 consists of 14 residues. The V end was cut by 7 bases, the J end by 0 bases, with 13 bases between. This CDR3 is CAIKEEGSSYEQYV. The CDR3 DNA reads as TGTGCCATCAAAGAGGAGGGCAGCTCCTACGAGCAGTACGTC.

This clonotype was seen a handful of times. CDR3 in amino acids: CSVPLTGLDGYTF. The CDR3 nucleotides are TGCAGCGTTCCTTTGACCGGGCTGGATGGCTACACCTTC. The chain is built from TRBV29-1 and TRBJ1-2; no definite D call. Germline V gene sequence: CDR1 SQVTM, CDR2 ANQGSEA. V was clipped by 5 bases and J by 6 bases, with 16 bases between them. This CDR3 has 13 amino acids.

The chain carries TRBV4-1 and TRBJ2-3; 13 bases line up with TRBD2. The CDR3 is 14 amino acids. V was pared by 2 bases and J by 8 bases, with 1 base of the junction left unmatched. Germline V CDR1 and CDR2: MGHRA, YSYEKL. The CDR3 DNA sequence: TGCGCCAGCAGCCAAACTAGCGGGGGGGCTACGCAGTATTTT. Amino acid sequence: CASSQTSGGATQYF.

This clonotype was found a few times. The genes are TRBV15 and TRBJ2-1, with D perhaps given as TRBD1 or TRBD2 (6 bases each). With 6 bases removed from V and 2 bases from J, the gap between germline ends came to 11 bases. This CDR3 region has 14 residues. Looked up from germline, CDR1 is LNHNV and CDR2 is YYDKDF (reference sequence). The CDR3 DNA reads TGTGCCACCAGGGTTAGGGGGGCCTACAATGAGCAGTTCTTC. The encoded protein is CATRVRGAYNEQFF.

Comments on this clonotype: A junction end diverges from the germline sequence, so it may reflect a read error. The genes are TRBV27 and TRBJ1-2; 7 bases fit TRBD1. The CDR3 spans 14 residues. The germline CDR1 and CDR2 sequences are MNHEY and SMNVEV (reference sequence). This chain's CDR3 is CVSSPLGQPYGYTF. DNA of the CDR3: TGTGTCAGCAGTCCTCTGGGACAGCCATATGGCTACACCTTC.

This rearrangement joins TRBV6-5 to TRBJ1-4, with no clear D. CDR3 length: 11 amino acids. V shed 8 bases and J shed 8 bases, with 9 bases lying between them. Germline CDR1 MNHEY, CDR2 SVGAGI. DNA for the CDR3: TGTGCCAGCGCCTCGCCGGAAAAACTGTTTTTT. This encodes CASASPEKLFF.

The rearrangement links TRBV7-2 to TRBJ1-5; D is uncertain. The CDR3 contains 16 residues. Germline V CDR1 and CDR2: SGHTA, FQGNSA. Deletions cut 5 bases from V and 0 bases from J, with 14 bases between. The CDR3 spells CASSRPLDGSNQPQHF. For the CDR3, the DNA is TGTGCCAGCAGCCGACCACTAGACGGTAGCAATCAGCCCCAGCATTTT.

This clonotype was seen a handful of times. The rearrangement joins TRBV7-6 to TRBJ1-6, with 7 bases matching TRBD1. Germline CDR1 reads SGHVS; CDR2 reads FNYEAQ. Trimming removed 6 bases from V and 10 bases from J; junction bases left unmatched: 12. There are 15 residues in the CDR3. CDR3 nucleotides: TGTGCCAGCAGTCTCCGGGACAGTGAGGGCTCACCCCTCCACTTT. It is translated as CASSLRDSEGSPLHF.

V gene TRBV7-8 combines with J gene TRBJ1-1; TRBD1 matches at 7 bases. V lost 5 bases, J lost 3 bases, and 9 bases stayed unmatched. The germline V gene has CDR1 SGHVS and CDR2 FQNEAQ. CDR3 size: 15 residues. This CDR3 is CASSPAPGGDTEAFF. CDR3 sequence (DNA): TGTGCCAGCAGCCCAGCGCCAGGGGGGGACACTGAAGCTTTCTTT.

This clonotype was observed a few times. Germline is not matched at one junction end, which may reflect a read error. This chain connects TRBV7-7 to TRBJ2-2; 8 bases align to TRBD1. CDR1 is SSHAT and CDR2 is FNYEAQ in the germline V gene (reference sequence). The CDR3 totals 13 residues. Here the CDR3 DNA reads TGTGCTAGCAGTTCAGGGGGCGGCGGGGAGCTGTTTTTT. Its protein product is CASSSGGGGELFF.

The chain is built from TRBV11-2 and TRBJ2-2; 7 bases agree with TRBD2. Germline loops: CDR1 SGHAT, CDR2 FQNNGV. The CDR3 length is 17 residues. J lost 4 bases, V lost 7 bases, and 15 bases had no gene match. CDR3 amino acids: CASNPSVSAGVTGELFF. The DNA for the CDR3 is TGTGCCAGCAACCCCAGTGTCAGTGCGGGGGTCACCGGGGAGCTGTTTTTT.

This clonotype was recorded many times. CDR3 protein: CASSHPGRGSYNEQFF. The CDR3 DNA sequence: TGTGCCAGCAGCCACCCGGGGAGAGGATCCTACAATGAGCAGTTCTTC. J is TRBJ2-1 and V is TRBV14; perhaps TRBD2 as D (5 bases). Germline CDR1 reads SGHDN; CDR2 reads FVKESK. Trimming took off 3 bases at V and 1 base at J, with 13 bases between the two ends. The CDR3 totals 16 residues.

This clonotype was seen just once. A much larger clone differs from this one at a single base, so this may be a read error. V usage is TRBV7-2 and J usage is TRBJ1-1; D is unclear. Germline V gene lookup returns CDR1 SGHTA and CDR2 FQGNSA. The CDR3 runs to 15 residues. CDR3 amino acids: CPSSFPGRENTEAFF. In nucleotides, the CDR3 is TGTCCCAGCAGCTTCCCCGGACGGGAGAACACTGAAGCTTTCTTT.

This clonotype was counted ten times or more. The chain recombines TRBV7-6 with TRBJ2-3; 8 bases are a match to TRBD2. V dropped 0 bases and J dropped 3; count of bases not matched to a gene: 8. CDR3 length: 17 residues. Germline CDR1 reads SGHVS; CDR2 reads FNYEAQ. This CDR3 is CASSLAYGGAQTDTQYF. In DNA form, the CDR3 reads TGTGCCAGCAGCTTAGCTTACGGGGGGGCCCAGACAGATACGCAGTATTTT.

In this sample, this clonotype turned up many times. The V and J genes are TRBV6-1 and TRBJ2-1; 12 bases are a match to TRBD2. With V trimmed by 3 bases and J by 7 bases, 1 base remained unmatched. The CDR3 is 14 amino acids. Germline-derived CDR1 and CDR2 are MNHNS and SASEGT. CDR3 in DNA: TGTGCCAGCAGTGACCTAGCGGGGGGGAATGAGCAGTTCTTC. Its translation is CASSDLAGGNEQFF.

This sequence joins TRBV18 and TRBJ1-3, with TRBD1 identical over 7 bases. The germline CDR1 and CDR2 sequences are KGHSH and LQKENI. V trimming: 6 bases; J trimming: 0 bases; junction bases outside the gene matches: 14. CDR3 length: 18 residues. The CDR3 DNA follows: TGTGCCAGCTCCTCCGTGACGTGGGGACAGAGCTCTGGAAACACCATATATTTT. The encoded protein is CASSSVTWGQSSGNTIYF.

The chain uses TRBV15 and TRBJ2-5, with 7 positions matching TRBD1. CDR3 size: 16 residues. Germline CDR1 and CDR2: LNHNV and YYDKDF (reference sequence). J gave up 3 bases and V 6 bases, and 13 bases lay outside the gene matches. This CDR3 is CATRNLGVTGEETQYF. The CDR3 region has the DNA TGTGCCACCAGAAACCTAGGGGTCACAGGGGAAGAGACCCAGTACTTC. The variable domain in full, with the rest retrieved from reference TRBV15 and TRBJ2-5, is DAMVIQNPRYQVTQFGKPVTLSCSQTLNHNVMYWYQQKSSQAPKLLFHYYDKDFNNEADTPDNFQSRRPNTSFCFLDIRSPGLGDTAMYLCATRNLGVTGEETQYFGPGTRLLVL.

The chain has TRBV19 and TRBJ2-1; 7 bases align to TRBD2. The CDR3 runs 15 residues. Losses at the gene ends were 2 bases for V and 4 bases for J; bases not matched to a gene: 5. Germline V gene lookup returns CDR1 LNHDA and CDR2 SQIVND (reference sequence). In nucleotides, the CDR3 is TGTGCCAGTAGTATAACCCGGGAGGTTTACAATGAGCAGTTCTTC. It yields the protein CASSITREVYNEQFF.

This chain connects TRBV19 to TRBJ2-3; TRBD1 might be the D (5 bases). CDR1 is LNHDA and CDR2 is SQIVND in the germline V gene (reference sequence). Trimming left V 0 bases short and J 1 base short, with 11 bases between. The CDR3 loop spans 16 amino acids. The CDR3 nucleotides read TGTGCCAGTAGTATAGACTCAGGGTATGGCACAGATACGCAGTATTTT. It yields the protein CASSIDSGYGTDTQYF.

There are many counts of this clonotype. This chain uses TRBV7-2 with TRBJ2-7; 7 nucleotides match TRBD1. The V and J ends lost 5 bases and 5 bases, in that order; junction bases with no gene match: 15. This CDR3 is built from 16 residues. The germline gives CDR1 SGHTA, CDR2 FQGNSA. This CDR3 reads CASSQGQEPPVNEQYF. The CDR3 coding sequence is TGTGCCAGCAGCCAAGGACAGGAGCCCCCGGTGAACGAGCAGTACTTC.

This clonotype was counted between two and nine times. The chain has TRBV18 and TRBJ1-1; D possibly corresponds to TRBD1 (5 bases). V shed 2 bases and J shed 3 bases, with 22 bases lying between them. The germline CDR1 and CDR2 sequences are KGHSH and LQKENI. The CDR3 is made up of 18 amino acids. The CDR3 region is CASSPTAAPRRDDTEAFF. In DNA form, the CDR3 reads TGTGCCAGCTCACCAACAGCTGCTCCTCGCAGGGACGACACTGAAGCTTTCTTT.

This rearrangement joins TRBV13 to TRBJ1-2; 7 bases line up with TRBD1. Trimming took 5 bases from V and 4 from J; bases not matched to a gene: 16. The CDR3 covers 17 residues. Germline CDR1 reads PRHDT; CDR2 reads FYEKMQ (reference sequence). CDR3 amino acids: CASSPRTGARVIYGYTF. Written as DNA, the CDR3 is TGTGCCAGCAGCCCCCGGACAGGAGCTAGAGTTATCTATGGCTACACCTTC.